This T cell receptor (beta chain) emerged from a study of T-cell reconstitution after alpha-beta-depleted transplantation in children. Overall study findings and caveats: The main origin of T-cell counts and diversity one year after transplant was newly produced T cells. Alpha-beta T cells about two months after transplant reportedly derived from several hundred expanded graft clones.

For this clonotype: The antigen is unknown.

Germline lookup yields CDR1 KGHSH and CDR2 LQKENI. V gave up 0 bases and J gave up 0 bases, with 6 bases separating them. The CDR3 loop spans 14 amino acids. Preparing the TCRbeta library involved the use of unique molecular identifiers. One entry per CDR3 protein, called by TCRdb with MiXCR from the PCR reads. The table includes about 980,000 distinct CDR3 sequences, about 29% detected once. The sequences come from PBMCs, mostly from graft donor cells, collected 360 days after TCRalphabeta/CD19-depleted stem cell transplant. This TCR was sampled from a boy younger than two who had a stem cell transplant for SCID, so the T cells may come from the graft donor. The chain joins TRBV18 to TRBJ2-7, with no clear D. CDR3 loop: CASSPPSPSYEQYF. The CDR3 DNA follows: TGTGCCAGCTCACCACCGTCTCCCTCCTACGAGCAGTACTTC.